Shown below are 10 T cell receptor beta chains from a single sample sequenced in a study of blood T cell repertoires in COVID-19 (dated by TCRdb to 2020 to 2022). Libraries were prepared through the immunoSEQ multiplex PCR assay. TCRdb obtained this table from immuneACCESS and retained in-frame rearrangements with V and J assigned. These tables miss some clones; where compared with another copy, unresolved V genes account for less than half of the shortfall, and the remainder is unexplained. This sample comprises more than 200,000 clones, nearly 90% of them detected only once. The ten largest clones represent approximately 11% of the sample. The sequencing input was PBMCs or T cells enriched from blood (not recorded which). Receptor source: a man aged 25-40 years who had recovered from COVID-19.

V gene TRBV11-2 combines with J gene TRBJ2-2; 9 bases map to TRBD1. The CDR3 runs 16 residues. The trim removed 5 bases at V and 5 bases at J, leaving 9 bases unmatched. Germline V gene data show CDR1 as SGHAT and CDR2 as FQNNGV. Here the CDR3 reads CASSARGQGKTGELFF. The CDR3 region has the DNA TGTGCCAGCAGCGCGCGGGGACAGGGAAAGACCGGGGAGCTGTTTTTT.

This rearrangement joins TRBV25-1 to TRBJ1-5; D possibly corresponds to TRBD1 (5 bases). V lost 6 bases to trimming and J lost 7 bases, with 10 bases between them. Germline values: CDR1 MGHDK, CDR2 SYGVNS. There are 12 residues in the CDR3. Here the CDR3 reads CASRDIPQPQHF. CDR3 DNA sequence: TGTGCCAGCAGGGACATACCCCAGCCCCAGCATTTT.

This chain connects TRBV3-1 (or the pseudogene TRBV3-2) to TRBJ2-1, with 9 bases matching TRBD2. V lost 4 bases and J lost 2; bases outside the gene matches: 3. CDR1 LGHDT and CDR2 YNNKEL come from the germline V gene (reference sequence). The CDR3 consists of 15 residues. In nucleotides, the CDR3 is TGTGCCAGCAGCCCCCAGCGGGGGGCCTACAATGAGCAGTTCTTC. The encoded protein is CASSPQRGAYNEQFF.

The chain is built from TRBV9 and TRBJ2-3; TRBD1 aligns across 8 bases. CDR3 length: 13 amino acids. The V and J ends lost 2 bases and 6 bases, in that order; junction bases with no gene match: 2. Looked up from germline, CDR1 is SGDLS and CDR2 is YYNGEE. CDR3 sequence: CASSVDRGDTQYF. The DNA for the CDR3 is TGTGCCAGCAGCGTCGACAGGGGTGATACGCAGTATTTT.

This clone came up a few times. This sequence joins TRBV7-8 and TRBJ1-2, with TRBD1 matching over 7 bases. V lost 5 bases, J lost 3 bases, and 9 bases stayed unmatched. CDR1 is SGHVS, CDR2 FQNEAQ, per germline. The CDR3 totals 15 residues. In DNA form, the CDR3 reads TGTGCCAGCAGCCCATTCGACACAGGGGACTATGGCTACACCTTC. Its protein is CASSPFDTGDYGYTF.

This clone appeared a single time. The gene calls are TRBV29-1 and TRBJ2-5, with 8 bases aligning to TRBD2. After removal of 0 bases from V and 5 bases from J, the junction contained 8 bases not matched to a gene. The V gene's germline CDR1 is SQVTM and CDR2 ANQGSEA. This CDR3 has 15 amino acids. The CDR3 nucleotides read TGCAGCGTTGAAGATTCGGGAGGGTTGGGGGAGACCCAGTACTTC. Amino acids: CSVEDSGGLGETQYF.

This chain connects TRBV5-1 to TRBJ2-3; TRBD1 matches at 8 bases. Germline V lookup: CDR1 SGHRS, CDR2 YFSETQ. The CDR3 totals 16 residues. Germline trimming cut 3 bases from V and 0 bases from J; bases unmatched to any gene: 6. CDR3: CASSSERTGSTDTQYF. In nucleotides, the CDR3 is TGCGCCAGCAGCTCGGAACGGACAGGGAGCACAGATACGCAGTATTTT.

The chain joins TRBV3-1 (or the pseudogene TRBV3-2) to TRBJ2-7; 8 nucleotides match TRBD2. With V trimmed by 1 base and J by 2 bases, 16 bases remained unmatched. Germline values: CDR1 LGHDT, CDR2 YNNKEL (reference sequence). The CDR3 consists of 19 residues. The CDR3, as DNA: TGTGCCAGCAGCCAAGTAGGAGCGGGAGTTAAGAGGTATGCCTACGAGCAGTACTTC. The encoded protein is CASSQVGAGVKRYAYEQYF.

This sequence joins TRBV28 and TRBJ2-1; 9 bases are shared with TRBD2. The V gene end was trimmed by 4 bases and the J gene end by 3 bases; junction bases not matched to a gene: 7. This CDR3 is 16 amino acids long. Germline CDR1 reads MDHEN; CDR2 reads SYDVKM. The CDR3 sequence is CASSSQRGDHYNEQFF. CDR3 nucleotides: TGTGCCAGCAGTTCTCAGCGGGGGGACCACTACAATGAGCAGTTCTTC.

The CDR3 DNA reads as TGCGCCAGCAGCTTGGCAGCAGGGCGGACTGAAGCTTTCTTT. This encodes CASSLAAGRTEAFF. The chain combines TRBV5-1 with TRBJ1-1, with D tentatively TRBD1 (5 bases). V was trimmed by 0 bases and J by 5 bases, leaving 11 bases between them. This CDR3 comprises 14 residues. From germline, CDR1 is SGHRS and CDR2 YFSETQ.